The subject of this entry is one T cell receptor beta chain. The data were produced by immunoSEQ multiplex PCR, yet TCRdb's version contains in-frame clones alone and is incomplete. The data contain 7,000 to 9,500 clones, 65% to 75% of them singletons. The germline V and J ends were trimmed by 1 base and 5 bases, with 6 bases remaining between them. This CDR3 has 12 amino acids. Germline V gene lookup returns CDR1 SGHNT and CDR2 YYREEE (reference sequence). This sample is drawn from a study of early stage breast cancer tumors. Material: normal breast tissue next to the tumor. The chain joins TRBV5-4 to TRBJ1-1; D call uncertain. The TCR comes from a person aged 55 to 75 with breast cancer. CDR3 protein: CASSLRGTEAFF. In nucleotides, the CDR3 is TGTGCCAGCAGCTTGCGCGGGACTGAAGCTTTCTTT.